This entry lists 8 T cell receptor beta chains sequenced from one sample in a study of identical twins. A single record per CDR3 protein comes from TCRdb applying MiXCR to the 5' RACE reads. The sample includes about 470,000 distinct CDR3 sequences, 24% of them seen just once. These sequences were also reported in another study, on T cells expressing NK-cell markers.

Sequenced material: CD4+ T cells sorted from blood. The receptor source for this set is a woman in her late teens or twenties in good health.

In this sample, this clonotype turned up a few times. The V gene is TRBV9, the J gene TRBJ2-1, with D uncertain. CDR1 and CDR2 (germline): SGDLS, YYNGEE. The CDR3 contains 10 residues. The V end lost 7 bases, the J end lost 10 bases, and 9 bases lay between the germline ends. CDR3 amino acids: CASGDREQFF. As DNA, the CDR3 is TGTGCCAGCGGGGATCGGGAGCAGTTCTTC.

This clonotype was found a few times. The CDR3 sequence: CASSPPGGHSYEQYF. The CDR3 DNA is TGTGCCAGCAGCCCCCCCGGGGGGCACTCCTACGAGCAGTACTTC. The chain joins TRBV5-6 to TRBJ2-7, with D perhaps TRBD2 (7 bases). The CDR3 runs 15 residues. CDR1 SGHDT and CDR2 YYEEEE come from the germline V gene. Trimming took off 4 bases at V and 0 bases at J, with 14 bases between the two ends. The full variable domain, its missing parts supplied by reference TRBV5-6 and TRBJ2-7, is DAGVTQSPTHLIKTRGQQVTLRCSPKSGHDTVSWYQQALGQGPQFIFQYYEEEERQRGNFPDRFSGHQFPNYSSELNVNALLLGDSALYLCASSPPGGHSYEQYFGPGTRLTVT.

This clonotype was found a few times. The chain carries TRBV20-1 and TRBJ2-3; 12 nucleotides agree with TRBD2. CDR3 length equals 16 residues. The J segment lost 1 base and the V segment lost 6 bases, leaving 8 bases of the junction unmatched. In germline, CDR1 is DFQATT, CDR2 SNEGSKA (reference sequence). The CDR3 nucleotides read TGCAGTGCCCATTCTAGCGGGGGGGCCCGCACAGATACGCAGTATTTT. It is translated as CSAHSSGGARTDTQYF.

DNA for the CDR3: TGCGCCAGCAGCTTGGTAGGGGGGCCCGCGGGTACGCAGTATTTT. Its protein product is CASSLVGGPAGTQYF. The chain employs TRBV5-1 and TRBJ2-3; the D call may be TRBD1 or TRBD2 (6 bases each). The CDR3 totals 15 residues. V shed 0 bases and J shed 8 bases, with 16 bases lying between them. The V gene's germline CDR1 is SGHRS and CDR2 YFSETQ.

This clonotype was picked up a small number of times. The V call is TRBV29-1, the J call TRBJ2-1, with D perhaps matching TRBD1 or TRBD2 (6 bases each). The CDR3 consists of 12 residues. Germline-derived CDR1 and CDR2 are SQVTM and ANQGSEA. The CDR3 is CRGGGSSGEQFF. The CDR3 nucleotides read TGCAGAGGGGGAGGTTCTAGTGGTGAGCAGTTCTTC.

In this sample, this clonotype turned up once. This rearrangement joins TRBV9 to TRBJ2-1; D is perhaps TRBD2 (6 bases). This CDR3 is 15 amino acids long. Trimming removed 0 bases at V and 2 bases at J, with 9 bases between. Germline V CDR1 and CDR2: SGDLS, YYNGEE. The CDR3, as DNA: TGTGCCAGCAGCGTAGGGGGAGGAACCTACAATGAGCAGTTCTTC. This sequence encodes CASSVGGGTYNEQFF.

In this sample, this clonotype turned up a few times. The rearrangement uses TRBV7-2 and TRBJ1-2; D is possibly TRBD1 (5 bases). V dropped 4 bases and J dropped 7 bases, with 19 bases sitting between them. Germline V gives CDR1 SGHTA, CDR2 FQGNSA. There are 15 residues in the CDR3. CDR3 DNA: TGTGCCAGCAGCTACGACCCAACAGGATATGGTGGCTACACCTTC. As protein: CASSYDPTGYGGYTF.

This clonotype appeared a few times. The chain links TRBV7-8 to TRBJ1-5, with D possibly matching TRBD1 (5 bases). In germline, CDR1 is SGHVS, CDR2 FQNEAQ. The V gene lost 3 bases and the J gene lost 0 bases, with 12 bases spanning the gap. The length of the CDR3 is 16 residues. The DNA for the CDR3 is TGTGCCAGCAGCTTCTACGGGACGTCTAGCAATCAGCCCCAGCATTTT. Translating it yields CASSFYGTSSNQPQHF. The full variable domain, in which reference TRBV7-8 and TRBJ1-5 provide the parts outside the CDR3, is GAGVSQSPRYKVAKRGQDVALRCDPISGHVSLFWYQQALGQGPEFLTYFQNEAQLDKSGLPSDRFFAERPEGSVSTLKIQRTQQEDSAVYLCASSFYGTSSNQPQHFGDGTRLSIL.